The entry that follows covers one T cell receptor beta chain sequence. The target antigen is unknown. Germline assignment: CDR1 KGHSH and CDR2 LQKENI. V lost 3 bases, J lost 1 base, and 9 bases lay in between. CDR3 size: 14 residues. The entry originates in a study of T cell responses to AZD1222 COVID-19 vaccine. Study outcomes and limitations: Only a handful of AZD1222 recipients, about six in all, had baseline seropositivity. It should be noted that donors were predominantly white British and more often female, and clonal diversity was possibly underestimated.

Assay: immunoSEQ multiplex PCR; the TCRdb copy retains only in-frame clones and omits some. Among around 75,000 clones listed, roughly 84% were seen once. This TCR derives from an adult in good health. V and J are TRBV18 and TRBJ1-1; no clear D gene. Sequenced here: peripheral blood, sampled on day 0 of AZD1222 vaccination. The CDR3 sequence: CASSPRAENTEAFF. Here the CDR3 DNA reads TGTGCCAGCTCACCTCGGGCCGAGAACACTGAAGCTTTCTTT.